This T cell receptor (beta chain) was recorded in a study of shared clonotypes between healthy human individuals. The CDR3 contains 15 residues. The V and J ends lost 4 bases and 10 bases respectively, with 19 bases between them. CDR1 and CDR2 from the germline V gene are MNHNY and SVGAGI (reference sequence). Whole-study results and caveats: Richness estimates generally favored naive over memory subsets.

This table comes from immunoSEQ multiplex PCR, and its TCRdb copy is limited to in-frame clones, with some not included. The sample has 2 million to 3 million clones; approximately 93% are singletons. The study enrolled healthy HIV-negative adults without recent acute infections or vaccinations as donors. Nashville, Tennessee was home to all donors, who were Caucasian adults. The CD4+ fraction was divided into a CD45RA+ naive subset and a CD45RA-negative memory subset. Comment on this clone: Its antigen is not identified.

This receptor was taken from a young man in good health. Some clones in this sample may be carry-over from other donors' samples. The chain is built from TRBV6-6 and TRBJ1-4; possible D gene TRBD1, 5 bases. Specimen: naive CD4+ T cells from PBMCs. Subset denoted: CD45RA+ positively selected. The CDR3 nucleotides read TGTGCCAGCAGTTCCGACAGTATCGTGTATGGAAAACTGTTTTTT. Its translation: CASSSDSIVYGKLFF.